Listed here is a single T cell receptor beta chain. This sample was taken from a study of blood T cell repertoires in COVID-19. At the level of the study: Samples of COVID-19 (acute and convalescent) were obtained from the United States, Italy and Spain.

CDR1 is MDHEN and CDR2 is SYDVKM in the germline V gene. V dropped 3 bases and J dropped 5 bases, with 14 bases sitting between them. This CDR3 has 15 amino acids. Sequencing used immunoSEQ multiplex PCR; TCRdb keeps in-frame clones, though not all of them. The table lists about 52,000 clones, around 81% of them singletons. Specimen: peripheral blood. The sequence was obtained from a woman aged 80 or over with COVID-19, enrolled during active disease. The J gene is TRBJ1-5, the V gene TRBV28; possibly TRBD1 for D (6 bases). CDR3 nucleotide sequence: TGTGCCAGCAGTTTCCCCGGCGGGGGCGATCAGCCCCAGCATTTT. This codes for CASSFPGGGDQPQHF.